This T cell receptor beta chain originates from a study of control samples from healthy donors and cancer patients. V shed 3 bases, J shed 3 bases, and the junction held 11 bases outside the gene matches. CDR1 LGHDT and CDR2 YNNKEL come from the germline V gene (reference sequence). The CDR3 totals 17 residues. Sequencing used immunoSEQ multiplex PCR; TCRdb keeps in-frame clones, though not all of them. The repertoire holds some 150,000 clones, with roughly 95% as singletons. The genes are TRBV3-1 (or the pseudogene TRBV3-2) and TRBJ2-3; TRBD2 agrees at 8 bases. The sample consisted of blood. The source of this sequence is a woman aged 25 to 45 in good health. The CDR3 is CASSHRPGGSRTDTQYF. The DNA of the CDR3 is TGTGCCAGCAGCCACCGGCCGGGGGGGTCCCGAACAGATACGCAGTATTTT.